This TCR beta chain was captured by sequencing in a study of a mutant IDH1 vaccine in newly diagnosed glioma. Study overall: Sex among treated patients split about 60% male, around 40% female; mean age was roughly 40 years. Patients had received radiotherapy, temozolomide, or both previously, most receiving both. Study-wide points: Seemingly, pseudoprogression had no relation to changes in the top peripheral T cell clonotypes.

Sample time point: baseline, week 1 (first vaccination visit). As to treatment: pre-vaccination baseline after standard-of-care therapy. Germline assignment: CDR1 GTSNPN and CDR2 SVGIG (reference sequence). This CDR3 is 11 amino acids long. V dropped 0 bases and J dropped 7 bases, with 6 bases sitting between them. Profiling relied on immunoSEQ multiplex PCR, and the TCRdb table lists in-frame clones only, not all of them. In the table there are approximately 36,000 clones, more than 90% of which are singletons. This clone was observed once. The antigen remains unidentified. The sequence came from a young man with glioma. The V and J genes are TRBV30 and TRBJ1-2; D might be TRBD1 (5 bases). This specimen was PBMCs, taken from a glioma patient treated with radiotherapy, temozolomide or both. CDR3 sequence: CAWSVGGGYTF. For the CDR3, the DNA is TGTGCCTGGAGTGTGGGGGGTGGCTACACCTTC. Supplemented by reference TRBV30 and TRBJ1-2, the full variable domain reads SQTIHQWPATLVQPVGSPLSLECTVEGTSNPNLYWYRQAAGRGLQLLFYSVGIGQISSEVPQNLSASRPQDRQFILSSKKLLLSDSGFYLCAWSVGGGYTFGSGTRLTVV.